The TCR beta chain described here comes from a study of early T cells in non-severe SARS-CoV-2 infection (dated by TCRdb to the early 2020s). With respect to the entire study: Because TCR sequencing was done on bulk RNA from unsorted whole blood, the alpha and beta chains could not be paired. The study at large found these results: VDJdb matching was skewed toward anti-spike CD8 responses and likely underestimated virus-specific expansions by missing private and CD4 specificities.

This clonotype was counted many times. Its target antigen remains unknown. No base quality values were provided; no much bigger clone lies one nucleotide off. The cysteine opens and the phenylalanine closes a CDR3 of 18 amino acids. Only the CDR3 region is kept as DNA, spanning 54 bases read in frame from base 1. Cut back by 5 bases and 0 bases, the V and J ends lie 21 bases apart. CDR1 and CDR2, per the germline V gene (reference sequence), are SEHNR and FQNEAQ. Library preparation was by 5' RACE. Sequencing relied on a NextSeq 500. To correct for sequencing error and PCR bias, the TCR library protocol tagged individual cDNA molecules with unique molecular identifiers. Both TCR alpha and beta chains were sequenced, and tight co-correlation was observed between alpha and beta sequence abundances in each sample. The original pipeline was this. Decombinator V4 was used to annotate TCR sequences for V gene, J gene and CDR3. TCRs were defined as expanded if a significant change between any two time points was detected under a Poisson model with p below 0.0001. TCR abundances were normalised to the total number of TCRs sequenced per sample and expressed as counts per million. MAIT TCRs were defined by TRAV1-2 paired with TRAJ12, TRAJ20 or TRAJ33, and iNKT TCRs by TRAV10 paired with TRAJ18. VDJdb, accessed on 1 November 2021, was searched for TCRs annotated for CMV, EBV and SARS-CoV-2, and TCRs annotated for more than one antigen were excluded. Starting from the raw public reads, TCRdb applied fastp trimming at Q25, assembled clones with MiXCR and retained in-frame beta chains. Each record represents a unique CDR3 protein, reported with the most common genes and DNA among its rows. The V and J calls and clone size come from TCRdb's table, not from the authors' own analysis. Counted in this sample were about 22,000 distinct CDR3 sequences; 3.5% to 4.5% of them appeared once. Together, the top ten hold roughly 5.5% of the sample.

This was a case-control study nested in a cohort of healthcare workers in London, UK, who had nasopharyngeal swab PCR tests and blood samples taken every week. Healthcare workers were enrolled in the week of the UK lockdown, from 23 to 31 March 2020, and were followed every week for up to roughly 15 weeks. The sample consisted of whole blood. The rearranged segments are TRBV7-9 and TRBJ2-3; the D gene identity is not certain. The receptor comes from an adult who was a healthcare worker with PCR-confirmed SARS-CoV-2 infection or an uninfected control (not recorded which). The CDR3 loop reads CASSPTLLEPRSTDTQYF. Read as DNA, the sequence is TGTGCCAGCAGCCCAACCTTGTTGGAACCCCGTAGCACAGATACGCAGTATTTT.